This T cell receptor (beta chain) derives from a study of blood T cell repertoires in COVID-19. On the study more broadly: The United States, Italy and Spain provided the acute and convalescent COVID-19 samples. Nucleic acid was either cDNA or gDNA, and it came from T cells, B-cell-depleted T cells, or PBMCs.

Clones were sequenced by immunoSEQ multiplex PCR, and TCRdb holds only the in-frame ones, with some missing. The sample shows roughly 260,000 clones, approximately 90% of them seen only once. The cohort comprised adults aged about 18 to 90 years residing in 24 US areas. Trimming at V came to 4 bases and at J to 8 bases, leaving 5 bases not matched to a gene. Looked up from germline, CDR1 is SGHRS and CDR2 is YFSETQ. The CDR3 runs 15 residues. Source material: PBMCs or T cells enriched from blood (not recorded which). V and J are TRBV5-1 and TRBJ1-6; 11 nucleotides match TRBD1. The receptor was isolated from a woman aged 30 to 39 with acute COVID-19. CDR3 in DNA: TGCGCCAGCAGCCCCGGACAGGGGGCATATTCACCCCTCCACTTT. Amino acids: CASSPGQGAYSPLHF.